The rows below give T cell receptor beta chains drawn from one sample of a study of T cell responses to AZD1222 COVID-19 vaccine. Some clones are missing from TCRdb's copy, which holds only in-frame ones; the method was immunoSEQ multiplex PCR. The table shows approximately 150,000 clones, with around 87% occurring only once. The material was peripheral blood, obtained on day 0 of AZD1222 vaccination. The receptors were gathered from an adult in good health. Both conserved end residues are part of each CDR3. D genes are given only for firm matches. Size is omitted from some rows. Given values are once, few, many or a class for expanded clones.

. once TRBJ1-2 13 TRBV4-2 TGTGCCAGCAGGCAAAATGACGGGACCGGCTACACCTTC CASRQNDGTGYTF
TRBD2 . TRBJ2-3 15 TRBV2 TGTGCCAGCCGACTAGCGGGAGGGCCGACAGATACGCAGTATTTT CASRLAGGPTDTQYF
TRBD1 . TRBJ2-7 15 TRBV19 TGTGCCAGTAGCCCCTGGACAGGGGTTACCGACGAGCAGTACTTC CASSPWTGVTDEQYF
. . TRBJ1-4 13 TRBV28 TGTGCCAGCCTAGGGAGTACAAGGGAAAAACTGTTTTTT CASLGSTREKLFF
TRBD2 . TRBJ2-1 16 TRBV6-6 TGTGCCAGCAGTCGACTAGCGGGATCCTCCTACAATGAGCAGTTCTTC CASSRLAGSSYNEQFF
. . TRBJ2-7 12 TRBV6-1 TGTGCCAGCAGTGAACTCGGGGGAGAGCAGTACTTC CASSELGGEQYF
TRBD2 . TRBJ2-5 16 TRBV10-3 TGTGCCATCAGTGGCGGAGGGGCTAGCGGGAGTGTGACCCAGTACTTC CAISGGGASGSVTQYF
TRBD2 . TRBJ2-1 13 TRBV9 TGTGCCAGCGGGACTAGCGGGACTAATGAGCAGTTCTTC CASGTSGTNEQFF
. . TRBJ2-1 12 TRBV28 TGTGCCAGCAGTTCCTCACTAGGCGAGCAGTTCTTC CASSSSLGEQFF
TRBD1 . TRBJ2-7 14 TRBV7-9 TGTGCCAGCAGCCTTGGACAGGGGCTCTACGAGCAGTACTTC CASSLGQGLYEQYF
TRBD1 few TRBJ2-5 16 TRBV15 TGTGCCACCAGCAGGGGGGTCCGGGACAGGGGAGAGACCCAGTACTTC CATSRGVRDRGETQYF
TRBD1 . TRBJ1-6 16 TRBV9 TGTGCCAGCAGCCTGGACAGGGGACTCTATAATTCACCCCTCCACTTT CASSLDRGLYNSPLHF
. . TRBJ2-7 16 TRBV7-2 TGTGCCAGCAGCCCCACTGTGAGCCTTAGCTCCTACGAGCAGTACTTC CASSPTVSLSSYEQYF
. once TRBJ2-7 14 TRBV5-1 TGCGCCAGCAGCTTGGCCGGGGGAACCTACGAGCAGTACTTC CASSLAGGTYEQYF
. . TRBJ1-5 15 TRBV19 TGTGCCAGTAGTATAGGGACACATAGCAATCAGCCCCAGCATTTT CASSIGTHSNQPQHF
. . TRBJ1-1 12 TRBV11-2 TGTGCCAGCAGCTTAGGAAGGCCTGAAGCTTTCTTT CASSLGRPEAFF